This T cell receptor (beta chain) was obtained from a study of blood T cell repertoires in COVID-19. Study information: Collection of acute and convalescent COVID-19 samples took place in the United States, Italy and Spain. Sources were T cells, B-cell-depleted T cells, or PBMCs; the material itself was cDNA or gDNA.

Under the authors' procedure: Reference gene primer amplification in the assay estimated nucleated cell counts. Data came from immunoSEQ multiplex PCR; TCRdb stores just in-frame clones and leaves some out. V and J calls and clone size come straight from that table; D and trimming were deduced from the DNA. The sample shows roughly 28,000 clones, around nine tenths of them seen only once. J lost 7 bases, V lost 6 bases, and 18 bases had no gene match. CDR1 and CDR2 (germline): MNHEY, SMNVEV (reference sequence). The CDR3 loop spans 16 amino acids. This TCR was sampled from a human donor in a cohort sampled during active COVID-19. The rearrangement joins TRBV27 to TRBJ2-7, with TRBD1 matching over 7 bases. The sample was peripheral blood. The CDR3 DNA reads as TGTGCCAGCAGGGATCCCTCCATGCCAGGGGGTGGAGAGCAGTACTTC. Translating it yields CASRDPSMPGGGEQYF.